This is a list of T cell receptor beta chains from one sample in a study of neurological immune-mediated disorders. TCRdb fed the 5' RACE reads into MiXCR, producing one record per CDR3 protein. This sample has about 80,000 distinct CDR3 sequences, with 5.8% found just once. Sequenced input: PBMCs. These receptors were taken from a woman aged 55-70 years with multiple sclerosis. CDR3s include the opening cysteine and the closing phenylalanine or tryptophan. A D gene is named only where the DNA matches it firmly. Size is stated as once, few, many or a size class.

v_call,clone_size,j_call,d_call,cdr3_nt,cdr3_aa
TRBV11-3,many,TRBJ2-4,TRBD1,TGTGCCAGCAGCTTAAACAGGGGGGAGGCCAAAAACATTCAGTACTTC,CASSLNRGEAKNIQYF
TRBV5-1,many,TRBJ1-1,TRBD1,TGCGCCAGCAGCGGGACAGGAGACACTGAAGCTTTCTTT,CASSGTGDTEAFF
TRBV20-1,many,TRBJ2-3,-,TGCAGTGCGGATTACCACAGGGCGGAGTTGGCAGATACGCAGTATTTT,CSADYHRAELADTQYF
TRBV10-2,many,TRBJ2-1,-,TGCGCCAGCAGCCACCGGGGGGCCCCCTACAATGAGCAGTTCTTC,CASSHRGAPYNEQFF
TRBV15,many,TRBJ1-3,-,TGTGCCACCAGCAGAGATCAGGGGATCGGAAACACCATATATTTT,CATSRDQGIGNTIYF
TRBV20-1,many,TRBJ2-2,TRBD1,TGCAGTGCTAGCAGGCAGGGGGCTAACACCGGGGAGCTGTTTTTT,CSASRQGANTGELFF
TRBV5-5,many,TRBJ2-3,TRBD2,TGTGCCAGCAGCTCCGGACTAGCGGGGGATACGCAGTATTTT,CASSSGLAGDTQYF
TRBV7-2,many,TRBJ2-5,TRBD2,TGTGCCAGCAGCTTAGTGGGACTAGCGGGCCCACAAGAGACCCAGTACTTC,CASSLVGLAGPQETQYF
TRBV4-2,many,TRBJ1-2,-,TGTGCCAGCAGCCAACCGGGGACGGACTATGGCTACACCTTC,CASSQPGTDYGYTF
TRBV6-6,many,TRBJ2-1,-,TGTGCCAGCAGTTGGGGGACATTTAGCTCCTACAATGAGCAGTTCTTC,CASSWGTFSSYNEQFF
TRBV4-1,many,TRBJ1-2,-,TGCGCCAGCAGCCAAGCTCCAGGGCCTAACTATGGCTACACCTTC,CASSQAPGPNYGYTF
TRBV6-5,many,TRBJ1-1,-,TGTGCCGCGGTGGGACGGAGGAACACTGAAGCTTTCTTT,CAAVGRRNTEAFF
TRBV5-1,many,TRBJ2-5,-,TGCGCCAGCAGCCACGGACAACAAGAGACCCAGTACTTC,CASSHGQQETQYF
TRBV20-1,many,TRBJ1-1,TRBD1,TGCAGTGCTAGATCTCCGGACAGGGGTTACACTGAAGCTTTCTTT,CSARSPDRGYTEAFF
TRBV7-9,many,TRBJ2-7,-,TGTGCCAGCAGCTTAGGCCCTACAGGGAATTCTTACGAGCAGTACTTC,CASSLGPTGNSYEQYF
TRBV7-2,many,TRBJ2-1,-,TGTGCCAGCAGCTTAGCCCGATCAGTGTACAATGAGCAGTTCTTC,CASSLARSVYNEQFF
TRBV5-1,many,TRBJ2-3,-,TGCGCCAGCAGCTTTTCTGAGCCCACAGATACGCAGTATTTT,CASSFSEPTDTQYF
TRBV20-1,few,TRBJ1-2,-,TGCAGTGTTGATGTTCGGGGAAAGTCGGATGGCTACACCTTC,CSVDVRGKSDGYTF
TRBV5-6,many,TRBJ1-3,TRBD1,TGTGCCAGCAGCTTCAGGGGGCGCACCGGAAACACCATATATTTT,CASSFRGRTGNTIYF
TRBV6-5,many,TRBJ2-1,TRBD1,TGTGCCAGCAGTTCCGGGACAGGGACTCCCAATGAGCAGTTCTTC,CASSSGTGTPNEQFF
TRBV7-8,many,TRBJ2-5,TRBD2,TGTGCCAGCAGCTTATCCTCTAGCGGGGTACAAGAGACCCAGTACTTC,CASSLSSSGVQETQYF
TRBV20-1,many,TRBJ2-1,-,TGCAGTGTTTTAGGGGGTATCAATGAGCAGTTCTTC,CSVLGGINEQFF
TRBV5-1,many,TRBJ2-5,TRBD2,TGCGCCAGCAGCTTGGAGCCAGCGGGGGGGCTGGAGACCCAGTACTTC,CASSLEPAGGLETQYF